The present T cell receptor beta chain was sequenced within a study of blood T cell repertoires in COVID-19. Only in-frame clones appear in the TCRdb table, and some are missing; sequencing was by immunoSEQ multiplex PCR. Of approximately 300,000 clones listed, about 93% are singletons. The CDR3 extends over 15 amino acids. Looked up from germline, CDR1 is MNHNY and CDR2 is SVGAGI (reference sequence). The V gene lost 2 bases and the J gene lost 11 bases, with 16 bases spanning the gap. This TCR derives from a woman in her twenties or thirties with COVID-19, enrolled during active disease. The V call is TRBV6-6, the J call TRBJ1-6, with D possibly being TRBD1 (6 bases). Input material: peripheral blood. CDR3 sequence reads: CASSYGAGAGTPLHF. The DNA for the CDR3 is TGTGCCAGCAGTTACGGGGCAGGGGCAGGGACACCCCTCCACTTT.